This paragraph reports one T cell receptor beta chain. The sample originates from a study of T cell responses to AZD1222 COVID-19 vaccine. Study-wide context: Pooled samples include second doses given at about 4 or 12 weeks.

Clones were read by immunoSEQ multiplex PCR, and TCRdb kept only the in-frame ones, dropping some. The table has under 55,000 clones, around 84% seen once. Germline CDR1 is MDHEN and CDR2 is SYDVKM. The V and J ends lost 7 bases and 6 bases respectively, with 10 bases between them. The CDR3 contains 11 residues. This chain links TRBV28 with TRBJ2-7, with a tentative D call TRBD1 (6 bases). The origin of this receptor is an adult in good health. Material: peripheral blood, obtained on day 0 of AZD1222 vaccination. The CDR3 coding sequence is TGTGCCAGCACGACAGGTCGCGAGCAGTACTTC. Amino acids: CASTTGREQYF.